A selection of T cell receptor beta chains follows, all from one sample in a study of cytomegalovirus exposure and HLA in healthy donors. The repertoire was sequenced with immunoSEQ multiplex PCR; TCRdb's copy has only in-frame clones and lacks some. The sample consists of approximately 100,000 clones, over 65% of them appearing once. The sequenced sample was PBMCs. These TCRs come from a woman aged 40-49 years in good health and CMV-seronegative. CDR3s include the opening cysteine and the closing phenylalanine or tryptophan. A D gene is named only where the DNA matches it firmly. Size is stated for part of the rows, as once, few or many counts, or as a class when the clone is expanded.

V gene	D gene	J gene	clone size	CDR3 DNA	CDR3 protein
TRBV7-9	TRBD2	TRBJ2-1	.	TGTTCCAGCACCCCACTCGCTAGCGGCGAACACAATGAGCAGTTCTTC	CSSTPLASGEHNEQFF
TRBV27	.	TRBJ2-7	.	TGTGCCAGCAGTTTGGAGGGGCGGGTCTACGAGCAGTACTTC	CASSLEGRVYEQYF
TRBV7-9	TRBD2	TRBJ2-1	few	TGTGCCAGCAGCTTTCTAGGTAGCGGGACCCATGAGCAGTTCTTC	CASSFLGSGTHEQFF
TRBV12-2	.	TRBJ1-2	.	TGTGCAAGTCGCTTAGTCCAGGGTGATGGCTACACCTTC	CASRLVQGDGYTF
TRBV7-8	.	TRBJ1-5	.	TGTGCCAGCAGCTTAGAGGCAGGCGCCCAGCCCCAGCATTTT	CASSLEAGAQPQHF
TRBV5-6	.	TRBJ1-1	once	TGTGCCAGCAGCTTGGGTTACATGAACACTGAAGCTTTCTTT	CASSLGYMNTEAFF
TRBV28	.	TRBJ1-2	.	TGTGCCAGCACAGGGATCGATGGCTACACCTTC	CASTGIDGYTF
TRBV7-9	TRBD1	TRBJ1-5	.	TGTGCCAGCAGCTTAAATCAGCCCGGGACAGGGACCAATCAGCCCCAGCATTTT	CASSLNQPGTGTNQPQHF
TRBV7-2	TRBD1	TRBJ2-7	.	TGTGCCAGCAGCTCGGGACAGCTCTACGAGCAGTACTTC	CASSSGQLYEQYF
TRBV5-4	TRBD1	TRBJ2-3	.	TGTGCCAGCAGCTTGGCAGGGACAGGCACAGATACGCAGTATTTT	CASSLAGTGTDTQYF
TRBV30	.	TRBJ1-1	few	TGTGCCTGGGACAGGCGATTGAACACTGAAGCTTTCTTT	CAWDRRLNTEAFF
TRBV6-5	TRBD2	TRBJ2-1	many	TGTGCCAGTATATCTAGCGGGGGATGGAATGAGCAGTTCTTC	CASISSGGWNEQFF
TRBV27	.	TRBJ2-1	.	TGTGCCAGCAGTTTAGCGAACAGCGGCTCCTACAATGAGCAGTTCTTC	CASSLANSGSYNEQFF
TRBV6-5	.	TRBJ2-5	.	TGTGCCAGCGTTGCGGATCTTGGGTACCAAGAGACCCAGTACTTC	CASVADLGYQETQYF
TRBV7-9	TRBD1	TRBJ1-1	once	TGTGCCAGCAGCGAGGGACAGGTGAACACTGAAGCTTTCTTT	CASSEGQVNTEAFF
TRBV5-6	.	TRBJ1-5	.	TGTGCCAGCAGCCTAGGACACCTACCGCAGCCCCAGCATTTT	CASSLGHLPQPQHF
TRBV7-9	TRBD2	TRBJ2-2	.	TGTGCCAGCAGCTTAGAGCGGGGGAACACCGGGGAGCTGTTTTTT	CASSLERGNTGELFF
TRBV4-1	.	TRBJ2-1	few	TGCGCCAGCAGCCAGCCCCATAGGGGGAGCTCCTACAATGAGCAGTTCTTC	CASSQPHRGSSYNEQFF
TRBV18	TRBD1	TRBJ1-3	once	TGTGCCAGCTCACCACCGGACAGGGCTGGAAACACCATATATTTT	CASSPPDRAGNTIYF
TRBV15	TRBD1	TRBJ1-2	few	TGTGCCACCAGCAGGGCCGGGACAGCCTATGGCTACACCTTC	CATSRAGTAYGYTF
TRBV7-2	.	TRBJ2-5	.	TGTGCCAGCAGCTTAGTGGGGGCCGAGACCCAGTACTTC	CASSLVGAETQYF
TRBV10-3	TRBD2	TRBJ2-7	.	TGTGCCATCAGTGAAATCTCTAGCGGGAGAGCCGAGCAGTACTTC	CAISEISSGRAEQYF
TRBV4-1	TRBD1	TRBJ1-4	.	TGCGCCAGCAGCCAGGCCGGGACAGGGAATGAAAAACTGTTTTTT	CASSQAGTGNEKLFF